This is a list of T cell receptor beta chains from one sample in a study of cytomegalovirus exposure and HLA in healthy donors. Clones were sequenced by immunoSEQ multiplex PCR, and TCRdb holds only the in-frame ones, with some missing. This sample has 100,000 to 120,000 clones, with around four fifths found just once. Sequenced material: PBMCs. The receptors come from a woman aged 40 to 50 in good health and CMV-seropositive. Both conserved end residues are part of each CDR3. A D gene is named only where the DNA matches it firmly. A row's size may be missing; if present it is once, few, many or a size class.

abundance: few; d_gene: TRBD1; j_gene: TRBJ1-3; v_gene: TRBV4-3; CDR3nt: TGCGCCAGCAGCCAAGATAGCCAGGGGGAAGGAAACACCATATATTTT; CDR3aa: CASSQDSQGEGNTIYF
abundance: once; d_gene: TRBD1; j_gene: TRBJ1-1; v_gene: TRBV10-1; CDR3nt: TGCGCCAGCAGTGAGTCTTATCGACAGGGGGCTGAAGCTTTCTTT; CDR3aa: CASSESYRQGAEAFF
abundance: -; d_gene: TRBD2; j_gene: TRBJ2-1; v_gene: TRBV7-9; CDR3nt: TGTTCCAGCAGCCTCCTAGCGGGAGGAGCCTACAATGAGCAGTTCTTC; CDR3aa: CSSSLLAGGAYNEQFF
abundance: -; d_gene: -; j_gene: TRBJ1-2; v_gene: TRBV28; CDR3nt: TGTGCCAGCAGTTTGGGGACTTCCTATGGCTACACCTTC; CDR3aa: CASSLGTSYGYTF
abundance: -; d_gene: -; j_gene: TRBJ1-2; v_gene: TRBV5-4; CDR3nt: TGTGCCAGCAGCTTGCGGGACACCTCAGTGTTAGGCTACACCTTC; CDR3aa: CASSLRDTSVLGYTF
abundance: -; d_gene: -; j_gene: TRBJ2-7; v_gene: TRBV7-9; CDR3nt: TGTGCCAGCAGCTTAGCGCAGACAGGTTTAAACTACGAGCAGTACTTC; CDR3aa: CASSLAQTGLNYEQYF
abundance: -; d_gene: -; j_gene: TRBJ2-7; v_gene: TRBV5-1; CDR3nt: TGCGCCAGCAGACAGGGCCCCGTCTCCTACGAGCAGTACTTC; CDR3aa: CASRQGPVSYEQYF
abundance: few; d_gene: TRBD2; j_gene: TRBJ2-5; v_gene: TRBV5-1; CDR3nt: TGCGCCAGCAGCCGGGGGGACTGGATGGTCGGGGAGACCCAGTACTTC; CDR3aa: CASSRGDWMVGETQYF
abundance: -; d_gene: -; j_gene: TRBJ2-7; v_gene: TRBV7-2; CDR3nt: TGTGCCAGCAGCCAAAGCCCTTACAGGATCCCCTACGAGCAGTACTTC; CDR3aa: CASSQSPYRIPYEQYF
abundance: -; d_gene: TRBD1; j_gene: TRBJ2-1; v_gene: TRBV11-2; CDR3nt: TGTGCCAGCAGCTCTTTACAGGGGACCTACAATGAGCAGTTCTTC; CDR3aa: CASSSLQGTYNEQFF
abundance: few; d_gene: TRBD2; j_gene: TRBJ2-6; v_gene: TRBV28; CDR3nt: TGTGCCAGCAGTCGGGACGGGGGGTATACCCGAACTGGGGCCAACGTCCTGACTTTC; CDR3aa: CASSRDGGYTRTGANVLTF
abundance: -; d_gene: TRBD1; j_gene: TRBJ2-7; v_gene: TRBV6-1; CDR3nt: TGTGCCAGCAGTGAAGGGACAGGGGACCCACGCTACGAGCAGTACTTC; CDR3aa: CASSEGTGDPRYEQYF
abundance: -; d_gene: TRBD1; j_gene: TRBJ1-1; v_gene: TRBV4-3; CDR3nt: TGCGCCAGCAGCAGGGACAGGGAGTCCGTGAACACTGAAGCTTTCTTT; CDR3aa: CASSRDRESVNTEAFF
abundance: -; d_gene: TRBD1; j_gene: TRBJ1-2; v_gene: TRBV27; CDR3nt: TGTGCCAGCAGGCATTTGAGGGGACAGGGGGCGTCTGAGTCGCCCAGGAACTATGGCTACACCTTC; CDR3aa: CASRHLRGQGASESPRNYGYTF
abundance: few; d_gene: -; j_gene: TRBJ2-7; v_gene: TRBV28; CDR3nt: TGTGCCAGCAGTTTATCCCGACGGAGCTACGAGCAGTACTTC; CDR3aa: CASSLSRRSYEQYF
abundance: -; d_gene: -; j_gene: TRBJ1-4; v_gene: TRBV2; CDR3nt: TGTGCCATACCCCAGGGAAGGAATAATGAAAAACTGTTTTTT; CDR3aa: CAIPQGRNNEKLFF
abundance: -; d_gene: TRBD1; j_gene: TRBJ2-7; v_gene: TRBV7-2; CDR3nt: TGTGCCAGCAGCTATACAGACAGGACAGGGTGGTACTTC; CDR3aa: CASSYTDRTGWYF
abundance: -; d_gene: TRBD1; j_gene: TRBJ2-2; v_gene: TRBV11-2; CDR3nt: TGTGCCAGCAGTCCATCGACAGGGGGCTCCGGGGAGCTGTTTTTT; CDR3aa: CASSPSTGGSGELFF
abundance: -; d_gene: TRBD2; j_gene: TRBJ2-2; v_gene: TRBV9; CDR3nt: TGTGCCAGCAGCCTTCCGGGAGGGACCGGGGAGCTGTTTTTT; CDR3aa: CASSLPGGTGELFF
abundance: -; d_gene: TRBD1; j_gene: TRBJ2-7; v_gene: TRBV15; CDR3nt: TGTGCCACCAGCAGGCTACCGGGACAGGGGGACTACGAGCAGTACTTC; CDR3aa: CATSRLPGQGDYEQYF
abundance: -; d_gene: -; j_gene: TRBJ2-6; v_gene: TRBV5-1; CDR3nt: TGCGCCAGCAGGGACTCCTCTGGGGCCAACGTCCTGACTTTC; CDR3aa: CASRDSSGANVLTF
abundance: -; d_gene: -; j_gene: TRBJ1-4; v_gene: TRBV28; CDR3nt: TGTGCCAGCAGCCCCAGATTTGCAACTAATGAAAAACTGTTTTTT; CDR3aa: CASSPRFATNEKLFF
abundance: few; d_gene: -; j_gene: TRBJ2-5; v_gene: TRBV11-3; CDR3nt: TGTGCCAGCAGCCCGGCCCTCCCAGGCACGCTGACCCAGTACTTC; CDR3aa: CASSPALPGTLTQYF
abundance: -; d_gene: -; j_gene: TRBJ2-3; v_gene: TRBV21-1; CDR3nt: TGTGCCAGCAGCAATTATACGGGAGTGAGCACAGATACGCAGTATTTT; CDR3aa: CASSNYTGVSTDTQYF
abundance: -; d_gene: TRBD1; j_gene: TRBJ1-5; v_gene: TRBV19; CDR3nt: TGTGCCAGTAGTATTGAGGACAGGGTGAGCAATCAGCCCCAGCATTTT; CDR3aa: CASSIEDRVSNQPQHF
abundance: -; d_gene: -; j_gene: TRBJ2-5; v_gene: TRBV5-1; CDR3nt: TGCGCCAGCAGCCCGGGCCTAGCAGAGACCCAGTACTTC; CDR3aa: CASSPGLAETQYF
abundance: few; d_gene: TRBD1; j_gene: TRBJ1-5; v_gene: TRBV6-6; CDR3nt: TGTGCCAGTGGGACAGGGGATCAGCCCCAGCATTTT; CDR3aa: CASGTGDQPQHF
abundance: -; d_gene: TRBD1; j_gene: TRBJ1-2; v_gene: TRBV6-6; CDR3nt: TGTGCCAGCAGTTGGTACAGGGGGCTAGAGGGCTACACCTTC; CDR3aa: CASSWYRGLEGYTF
abundance: -; d_gene: TRBD2; j_gene: TRBJ2-3; v_gene: TRBV5-6; CDR3nt: TGTGCCAGCAGCTTGAGCGGGAGGGCCGTGAATACGCAGTATTTT; CDR3aa: CASSLSGRAVNTQYF
abundance: -; d_gene: -; j_gene: TRBJ2-4; v_gene: TRBV6-6; CDR3nt: TGTGCCAGCAGTTACTATGCCAGATTAAAAAACATTCAGTACTTC; CDR3aa: CASSYYARLKNIQYF
abundance: few; d_gene: -; j_gene: TRBJ1-2; v_gene: TRBV6-5; CDR3nt: TGTGCCAGCAGTTTCCGGGATCTTCGAGGCCATGGCTACACCTTC; CDR3aa: CASSFRDLRGHGYTF
abundance: -; d_gene: TRBD1; j_gene: TRBJ1-6; v_gene: TRBV6-1; CDR3nt: TGTGCCAGCAGACTAGGGACAGCTAGTCCATCACCCCTCCACTTT; CDR3aa: CASRLGTASPSPLHF
abundance: few; d_gene: -; j_gene: TRBJ2-7; v_gene: TRBV2; CDR3nt: TGTGCCAGCAGCCCGCTAAATTACGAGCAGTACTTC; CDR3aa: CASSPLNYEQYF
abundance: few; d_gene: -; j_gene: TRBJ1-5; v_gene: TRBV10-3; CDR3nt: TGTGCCATCAGTGAGTTAGAGTATCAGCCCCAGCATTTT; CDR3aa: CAISELEYQPQHF
abundance: few; d_gene: -; j_gene: TRBJ1-6; v_gene: TRBV2; CDR3nt: TGTGCCAGCAGTGAAGAAACAGGGTGGAATTCACCCCTCCACTTT; CDR3aa: CASSEETGWNSPLHF
abundance: -; d_gene: TRBD1; j_gene: TRBJ2-7; v_gene: TRBV5-5; CDR3nt: TGTGCCAGCAGCCGCGCACAGGGGGCGTTTCTCGAGCAGTACTTC; CDR3aa: CASSRAQGAFLEQYF
abundance: -; d_gene: TRBD2; j_gene: TRBJ2-7; v_gene: TRBV5-4; CDR3nt: TGTGCCAGCAAGCTAGCGGGGGTATACGAGCAGTACTTC; CDR3aa: CASKLAGVYEQYF
abundance: -; d_gene: TRBD1; j_gene: TRBJ1-2; v_gene: TRBV19; CDR3nt: TGTGCCAGTAGTAACCGGGACAGGGTAAAGTTGTCCGACTATGGCTACACCTTC; CDR3aa: CASSNRDRVKLSDYGYTF
abundance: once; d_gene: TRBD1; j_gene: TRBJ1-2; v_gene: TRBV28; CDR3nt: TGTGCCAGCCAAACTGGGACAGCGGACTATGGCTACACCTTC; CDR3aa: CASQTGTADYGYTF
abundance: -; d_gene: -; j_gene: TRBJ2-7; v_gene: TRBV28; CDR3nt: TGTGCCAGCAGTTTAGGGACTCGGCTTCGTCCTAACGAGCAGTACTTC; CDR3aa: CASSLGTRLRPNEQYF
abundance: -; d_gene: TRBD1; j_gene: TRBJ2-3; v_gene: TRBV28; CDR3nt: TGTGCCAGCAGTTCACGGAACAGGGGTACGCAGTATTTT; CDR3aa: CASSSRNRGTQYF
abundance: -; d_gene: TRBD1; j_gene: TRBJ2-2; v_gene: TRBV5-1; CDR3nt: TGCGCCAGCAGCTTAGGACAGGACACCGGGGAGCTGTTTTTT; CDR3aa: CASSLGQDTGELFF
abundance: -; d_gene: -; j_gene: TRBJ2-3; v_gene: TRBV4-2; CDR3nt: TGTGCCAGCAGCCAAGATTTTACACAGGAGCCCCTCACAGATACGCAGTATTTT; CDR3aa: CASSQDFTQEPLTDTQYF
abundance: -; d_gene: -; j_gene: TRBJ1-1; v_gene: TRBV6-4; CDR3nt: TGTGCCAGCAGTGAAGGGAGGAAAAACACTGAAGCTTTCTTT; CDR3aa: CASSEGRKNTEAFF
abundance: -; d_gene: -; j_gene: TRBJ2-7; v_gene: TRBV7-2; CDR3nt: TGTGCCAGCACTTACAGGGCCACCTACGAGCAGTACTTC; CDR3aa: CASTYRATYEQYF